At least ten counts were recorded for the clone carrying this T cell receptor beta chain. Its antigen is unknown. TCRdb recomputed calls from the 5' RACE reads with MiXCR, one row per CDR3 protein. The sample carries 400,000 to 500,000 distinct CDR3 sequences, less than 20% recorded once. These data come from a study of identical twins. Study-wide results and caveats: Weaker excess sharing between twins was seen in beta out-of-frame sequences.

The germline CDR1 and CDR2 sequences are MNHEY and SVGEGT. The V gene end was trimmed by 5 bases and the J gene end by 3 bases; junction bases not matched to a gene: 6. This CDR3 region has 16 residues. The receptor's source is a man aged 50-59 years in good health. The chain employs TRBV6-2 or TRBV6-3 and TRBJ2-2; TRBD2 matches 10 bases. The specimen sequenced was naive T cells sorted from blood. The CDR3 loop reads CASSLLAGAYTGELFF. The CDR3 nucleotides are TGTGCCAGCAGTCTTCTAGCGGGGGCTTACACCGGGGAGCTGTTTTTT.